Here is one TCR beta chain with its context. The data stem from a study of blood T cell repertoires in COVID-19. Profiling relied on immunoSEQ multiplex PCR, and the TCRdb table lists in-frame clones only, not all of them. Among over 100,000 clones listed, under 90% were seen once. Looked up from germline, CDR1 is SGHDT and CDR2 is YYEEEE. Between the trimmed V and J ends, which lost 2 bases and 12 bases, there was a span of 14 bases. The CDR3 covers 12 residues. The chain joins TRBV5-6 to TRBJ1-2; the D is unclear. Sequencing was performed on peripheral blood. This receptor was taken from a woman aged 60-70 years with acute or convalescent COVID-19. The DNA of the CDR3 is TGTGCCAGCAGCTTAAGACTTCTTCTCCACACCTTC. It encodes CASSLRLLLHTF.